The text below deals with one T cell receptor beta chain. Enrolment of Seattle patients took place during active infection, and they were followed longitudinally. Methods used by the authors: How many nucleated cells were present was estimated from reference gene primer amplification. Here immunoSEQ multiplex PCR was the method, and the copy in TCRdb shows in-frame clones only, minus some. The D gene and trimming were derived from the DNA, and the V and J assignments and clone size from that table. Among tens of thousands of clones listed, roughly 89% were seen once. The data were obtained in a study of blood T cell repertoires in COVID-19. Study-level background: There were acute and convalescent COVID-19 samples, and they came from the United States, Italy and Spain. Sources were T cells, B-cell-depleted T cells, or PBMCs; the material itself was cDNA or gDNA.

The CDR3 spans 17 residues. Germline-derived CDR1 and CDR2 are SNHLY and FYNNEI. V shed 3 bases, J shed 3 bases, and the junction held 12 bases outside the gene matches. The specimen was peripheral blood. The rearrangement links TRBV2 to TRBJ2-3; 7 positions match TRBD1. This clonotype originated in a woman aged 55-70 years with COVID-19, enrolled during active disease. CDR3 bases: TGTGCCAGCAGTGATAGGGGGCCGACCTGGAATACAGATACGCAGTATTTT. It is translated as CASSDRGPTWNTDTQYF.